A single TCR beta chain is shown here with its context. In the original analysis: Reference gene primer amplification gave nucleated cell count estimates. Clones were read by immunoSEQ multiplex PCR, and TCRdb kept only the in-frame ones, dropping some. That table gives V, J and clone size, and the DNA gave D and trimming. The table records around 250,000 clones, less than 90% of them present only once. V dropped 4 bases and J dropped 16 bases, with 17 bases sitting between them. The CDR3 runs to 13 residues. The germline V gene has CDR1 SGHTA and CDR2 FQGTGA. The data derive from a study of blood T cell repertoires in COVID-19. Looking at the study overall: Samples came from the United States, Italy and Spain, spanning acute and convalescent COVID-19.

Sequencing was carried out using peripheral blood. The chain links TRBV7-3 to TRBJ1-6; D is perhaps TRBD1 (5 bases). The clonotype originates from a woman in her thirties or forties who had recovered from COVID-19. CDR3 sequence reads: CASSSVEGGELHF. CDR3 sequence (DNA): TGTGCCAGCAGCTCAGTGGAAGGAGGGGAGCTCCACTTT.